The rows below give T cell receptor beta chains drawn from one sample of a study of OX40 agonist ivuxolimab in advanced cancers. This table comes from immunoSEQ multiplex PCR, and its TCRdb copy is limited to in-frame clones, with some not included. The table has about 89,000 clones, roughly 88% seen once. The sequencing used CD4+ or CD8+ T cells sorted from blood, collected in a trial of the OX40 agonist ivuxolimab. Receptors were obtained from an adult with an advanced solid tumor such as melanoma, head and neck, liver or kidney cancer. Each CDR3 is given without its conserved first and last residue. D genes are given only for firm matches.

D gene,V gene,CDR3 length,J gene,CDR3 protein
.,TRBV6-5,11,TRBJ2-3,ASSLDSTDTQY
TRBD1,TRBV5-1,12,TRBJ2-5,ASSSGQLEETQY
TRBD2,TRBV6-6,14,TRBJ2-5,ASSYALAGGGTPQY
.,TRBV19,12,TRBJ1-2,ASSTAGGSYGYT
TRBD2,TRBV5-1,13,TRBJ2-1,ANGGAGGGENEQF
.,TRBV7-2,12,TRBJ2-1,ASSPGTLYNEQF
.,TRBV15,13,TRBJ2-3,ATSRAVDTTDTQY
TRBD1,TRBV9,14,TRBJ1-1,ASSSRQGTKGTEAF
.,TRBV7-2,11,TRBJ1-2,ASSLSGPGGYT
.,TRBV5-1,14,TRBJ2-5,ASSPVGGLGGETQY
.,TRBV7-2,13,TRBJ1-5,ASSSPGVSNQPQH
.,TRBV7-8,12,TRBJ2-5,ASSPGLLQETQY
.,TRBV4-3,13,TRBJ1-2,ASSQYPQTNYGYT
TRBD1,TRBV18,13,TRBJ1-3,ASSPGQGGGNTIY
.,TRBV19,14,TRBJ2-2,ASSILGGLDTGELF
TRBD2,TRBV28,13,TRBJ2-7,ASTLAGATSYEQY
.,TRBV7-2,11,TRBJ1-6,ASSGGPNSPLH
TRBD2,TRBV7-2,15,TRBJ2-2,ASSLAPSGGNTGELF
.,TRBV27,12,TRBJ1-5,ASSLSRSNQPQH
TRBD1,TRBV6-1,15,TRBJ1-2,ASSETGQGALVYGYT
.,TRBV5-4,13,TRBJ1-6,ASSLGQPGYSPLH
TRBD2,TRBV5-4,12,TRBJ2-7,ASSSASGSYEQY